Given below is one TCR beta chain in context. TCRdb's copy holds only in-frame clones and misses some; the assay was immunoSEQ multiplex PCR. The table includes over 150,000 clones, roughly 95% detected once. The data are from a study of control samples from healthy donors and cancer patients. CDR1 is SNHLY, CDR2 FYNNEI, per germline. V dropped 7 bases and J dropped 1 base, with 8 bases sitting between them. The CDR3 is 13 residues long. The sequencing sample was made of blood. The receptor's source is a woman aged 25-40 years in good health. This chain links TRBV2 with TRBJ1-5; the D gene is possibly TRBD1 (5 bases). CDR3 DNA sequence: TGTGCCAGCATGGGGGACAGCAATCAGCCCCAGCATTTT. This codes for CASMGDSNQPQHF.